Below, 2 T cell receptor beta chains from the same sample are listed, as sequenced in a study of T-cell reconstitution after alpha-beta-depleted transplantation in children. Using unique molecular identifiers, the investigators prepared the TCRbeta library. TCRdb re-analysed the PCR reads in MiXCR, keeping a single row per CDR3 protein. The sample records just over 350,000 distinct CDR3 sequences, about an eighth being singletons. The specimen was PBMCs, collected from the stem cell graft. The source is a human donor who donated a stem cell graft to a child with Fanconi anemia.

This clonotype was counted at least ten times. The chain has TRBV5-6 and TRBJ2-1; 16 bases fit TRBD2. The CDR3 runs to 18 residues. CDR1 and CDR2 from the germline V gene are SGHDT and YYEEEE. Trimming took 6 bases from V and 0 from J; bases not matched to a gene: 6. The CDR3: CASTPGLAGGPSYNEQFF. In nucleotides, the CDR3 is TGTGCCAGCACGCCGGGACTAGCGGGGGGGCCCTCCTACAATGAGCAGTTCTTC.

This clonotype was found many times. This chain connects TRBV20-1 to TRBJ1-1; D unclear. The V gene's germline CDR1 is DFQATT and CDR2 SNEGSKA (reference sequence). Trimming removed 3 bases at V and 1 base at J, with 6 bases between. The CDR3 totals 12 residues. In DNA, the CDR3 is TGCAGTGCTAGCCTCCGGAACACTGAAGCTTTCTTT. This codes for CSASLRNTEAFF.